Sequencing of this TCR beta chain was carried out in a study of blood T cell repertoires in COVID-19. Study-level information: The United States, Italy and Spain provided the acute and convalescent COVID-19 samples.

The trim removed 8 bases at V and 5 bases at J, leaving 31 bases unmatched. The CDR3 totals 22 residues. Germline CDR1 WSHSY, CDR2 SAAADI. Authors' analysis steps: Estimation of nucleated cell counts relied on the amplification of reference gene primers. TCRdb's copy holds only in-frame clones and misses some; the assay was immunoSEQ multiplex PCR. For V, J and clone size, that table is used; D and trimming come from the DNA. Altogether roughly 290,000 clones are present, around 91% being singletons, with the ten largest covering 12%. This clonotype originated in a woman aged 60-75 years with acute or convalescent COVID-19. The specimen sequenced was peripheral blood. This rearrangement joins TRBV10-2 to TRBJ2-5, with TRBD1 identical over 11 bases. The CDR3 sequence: CASSLWAITPDRGRSSRETQYF. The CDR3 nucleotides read TGCGCCAGCTCACTATGGGCCATAACACCGGACAGGGGGCGATCCTCGCGGGAGACCCAGTACTTC.